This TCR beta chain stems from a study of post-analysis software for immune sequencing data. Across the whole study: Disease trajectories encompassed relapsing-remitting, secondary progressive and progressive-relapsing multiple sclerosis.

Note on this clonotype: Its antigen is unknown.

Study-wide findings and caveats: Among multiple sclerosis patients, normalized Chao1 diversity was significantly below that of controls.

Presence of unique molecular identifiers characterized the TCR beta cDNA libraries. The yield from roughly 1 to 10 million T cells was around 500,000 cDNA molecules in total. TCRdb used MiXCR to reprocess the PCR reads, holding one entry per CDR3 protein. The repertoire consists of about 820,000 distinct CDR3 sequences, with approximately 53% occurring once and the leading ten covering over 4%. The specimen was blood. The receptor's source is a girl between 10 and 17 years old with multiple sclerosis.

The CDR3 protein is CASSPHLGAQGYGYTF. The CDR3 region has the DNA TGTGCCAGCAGCCCTCACCTCGGGGCACAGGGCTATGGCTACACCTTC. The chain carries TRBV25-1 and TRBJ1-2, with a weak D call TRBD1 (6 bases). The CDR3 length is 16 residues. V was cut by 6 bases and J by 4 bases, with 21 bases left in between. Looked up from germline, CDR1 is MGHDK and CDR2 is SYGVNS.